This TCR beta chain was profiled in a study of identical twins. This clonotype has a handful of counts. Via MiXCR, TCRdb re-called the 5' RACE reads, giving one row per CDR3 protein. The sample includes 540,000 or so distinct CDR3 sequences, 20% to 25% of them seen just once. A further study also used this sample, focusing on yellow fever vaccine responses in identical twins.

Sequencing used CD4+ T cells sorted from blood. The receptor was isolated from a woman between 18 and 29 years old in good health.

The CDR3 sequence: CASSDSDAGSSYNEQFF. The CDR3, as DNA: TGTGCCAGCAGTGATTCGGATGCCGGGAGCTCCTACAATGAGCAGTTCTTC. The chain joins TRBV2 to TRBJ2-1; D is possibly TRBD2 (6 bases). Trimming stripped 3 bases from V and 0 bases from J, with 15 bases between. The V gene's germline CDR1 is SNHLY and CDR2 FYNNEI. CDR3 length: 17 residues.